The entry below gives a single T cell receptor beta chain sequence along with its context. The sample comes from a study of cytomegalovirus exposure and HLA in healthy donors. A multiplex PCR was run with 60 Vbeta primers and 13 Jbeta primers. Method: immunoSEQ multiplex PCR; TCRdb's copy keeps in-frame clones and lacks some. This sample has 140,000 to 150,000 clones, with about 72% found just once. The CDR3 extends over 13 amino acids. CDR1 SGHTA and CDR2 FQGNSA come from the germline V gene. Between the trimmed V and J ends, which lost 5 bases and 5 bases, there was a span of 12 bases. This chain uses TRBV7-2 with TRBJ1-2, with D maybe TRBD1 (6 bases). Sequences were obtained from PBMCs. This receptor was identified in a man between 40 and 49 years old in good health and CMV-seronegative. CDR3 coding DNA: TGTGCCAGCAGCGAGGACAGCCTTTATGGCTACACCTTC. Protein product: CASSEDSLYGYTF.